Each of the 21 T cell receptor beta chains below was sequenced from the same sample in a study of T cells after yellow fever vaccination. TCRdb redid the calling of the 5' RACE reads with MiXCR, one entry per CDR3 protein. The repertoire holds 150,000 to 200,000 distinct CDR3 sequences, with almost 7% as singletons. Here the sequenced sample was CD4+ T cells sorted from PBMCs, taken less than 6 days after the first yellow fever vaccination. These TCRs come from a man younger than 35 who received the YFV17D yellow fever vaccine.

The table lists this clonotype with many counts. The J gene is TRBJ1-1, the V gene TRBV5-5; D might be TRBD1 (5 bases). V lost 1 base to trimming and J lost 4 bases, with 8 bases between them. The CDR3 has 13 amino acids. Per the germline V gene, CDR1 is SGHKS and CDR2 is YYEKEE (reference sequence). The CDR3: CASSLQGATEAFF. In DNA form, the CDR3 reads TGTGCCAGCAGCTTGCAGGGCGCCACTGAAGCTTTCTTT.

This clonotype was recorded many times. The chain carries TRBV7-2 and TRBJ2-3; unclear D gene. Trimming stripped 6 bases from V and 0 bases from J, with 1 base between. CDR3 size: 11 residues. Germline CDR1 SGHTA, CDR2 FQGNSA. CDR3 DNA: TGTGCCAGCAGGAGCACAGATACGCAGTATTTT. Its protein product is CASRSTDTQYF.

This clonotype turned up a few times. The chain carries TRBV20-1 and TRBJ1-6, with D possibly matching TRBD1 (5 bases). Germline loops: CDR1 DFQATT, CDR2 SNEGSKA (reference sequence). V dropped 5 bases and J dropped 1 base, with 21 bases sitting between them. There are 18 residues in the CDR3. CDR3 loop: CSARPRDSGISYNSPLHF. The CDR3 DNA is TGCAGTGCTCGCCCCCGGGACTCAGGGATATCCTATAATTCACCCCTCCACTTT.

The J gene is TRBJ1-6, the V gene TRBV6-1; TRBD1 is a possible D gene (5 bases). V dropped 4 bases and J dropped 6 bases, with 16 bases sitting between them. Germline lookup yields CDR1 MNHNS and CDR2 SASEGT. This CDR3 comprises 16 residues. The CDR3 region is CASSGPDIPGNSPLHF. For the CDR3, the DNA is TGTGCCAGCAGTGGGCCGGACATCCCGGGTAATTCACCCCTCCACTTT.

The V call is TRBV5-1, the J call TRBJ2-1, with D possibly being TRBD1 or TRBD2 (5 bases each). The CDR3 length is 13 residues. Deletions cut 6 bases from V and 6 bases from J, with 13 bases between. The germline V gene encodes CDR1 SGHRS and CDR2 YFSETQ. CDR3 bases: TGCGCCAGCAACAACGGGGCGGGCAATGAGCAGTTCTTC. The encoded protein is CASNNGAGNEQFF.

The V and J genes are TRBV2 and TRBJ1-6; D is uncertain. CDR1 is SNHLY, CDR2 FYNNEI, per germline. V lost 7 bases and J lost 12, with 10 bases in between. CDR3 length: 11 residues. CDR3 sequence (DNA): TGTGCCAGCAAGGTGGTCGGACCCCTCCACTTT. It is translated as CASKVVGPLHF.

This clonotype appeared many times. The germline gene is not matched at one end of the junction; a read error may be the cause. The chain combines TRBV7-9 with TRBJ2-1, with a tentative D call TRBD2 (6 bases). Per the germline V gene, CDR1 is SEHNR and CDR2 is FQNEAQ (reference sequence). CDR3 size: 13 residues. CDR3 nucleotide sequence: TGTGCCAGCAGCTTAGTGGTACGGGGGACTCCGATCTTC. Its protein is CASSLVVRGTPIF.

This clonotype was counted many times. The rearrangement joins TRBV7-6 to TRBJ1-1; possible D gene TRBD1, 5 bases. CDR1 and CDR2 from the germline V gene are SGHVS and FNYEAQ. Trimming removed 5 bases from V and 0 bases from J, with 10 bases in between. This CDR3 region has 14 residues. CDR3 amino acids: CASSRGVMNTEAFF. The CDR3 nucleotides are TGTGCCAGCAGCCGGGGCGTCATGAACACTGAAGCTTTCTTT.

The sample holds many counts of this clonotype. The V gene is TRBV4-1, the J gene TRBJ2-1, with a possible D match to TRBD2 (6 bases). Germline CDR1 reads MGHRA; CDR2 reads YSYEKL. V was pared by 4 bases and J by 7 bases, with 14 bases between. The CDR3 totals 14 residues. In DNA form, the CDR3 reads TGCGCCAGCAGCCTGGGTAGCGGCATAAATGAGCAGTTCTTC. Translation: CASSLGSGINEQFF.

This clonotype showed up many times. The CDR3 spells CSASGDQETQYF. The CDR3 DNA is TGCAGTGCTAGCGGGGACCAAGAGACCCAGTACTTC. This chain connects TRBV20-1 to TRBJ2-5, with D perhaps matching TRBD2 (5 bases). V was pared by 3 bases and J by 0 bases, with 5 bases between. This CDR3 has 12 amino acids. CDR1 and CDR2 (germline): DFQATT, SNEGSKA (reference sequence).

This clonotype was seen at least ten times. The chain combines TRBV7-9 with TRBJ2-1; unclear D gene. The CDR3 is 13 residues long. V lost 0 bases, J lost 7 bases, and 7 bases lay in between. Germline assignment: CDR1 SEHNR and CDR2 FQNEAQ (reference sequence). CDR3 DNA sequence: TGTGCCAGCAGCTTAGCAACTACGAATGAGCAGTTCTTC. Translated, it gives CASSLATTNEQFF. Supplemented by reference TRBV7-9 and TRBJ2-1, the full variable domain reads DTGVSQNPRHKITKRGQNVTFRCDPISEHNRLYWYRQTLGQGPEFLTYFQNEAQLEKSRLLSDRFSAERPKGSFSTLEIQRTEQGDSAMYLCASSLATTNEQFFGPGTRLTVL.

This clonotype was detected many times. CDR3 in amino acids: CASSESPGGIRQYV. The CDR3 nucleotides are TGTGCCAGCAGTGAATCTCCAGGGGGCATTCGGCAGTACGTC. The chain combines TRBV2 with TRBJ2-7; 8 bases are a match to TRBD1. This CDR3 comprises 14 residues. Germline V gene sequence: CDR1 SNHLY, CDR2 FYNNEI. Trimming cost V 2 bases and J 9 bases; bases outside gene matches: 9.

This clonotype was seen more than once but under ten times. V usage is TRBV5-5 and J usage is TRBJ2-3; D ambiguous. Deletions cut 3 bases from V and 4 bases from J, with 9 bases between. Germline V CDR1 and CDR2: SGHKS, YYEKEE (reference sequence). CDR3 length: 13 amino acids. CDR3 residues: CASSSTQPDTQYF. In nucleotides, the CDR3 is TGTGCCAGCAGCTCGACTCAACCAGATACGCAGTATTTT.

This clonotype was seen a few times. The chain employs TRBV7-2 and TRBJ2-5; D assignment may be TRBD1 or TRBD2 (5 bases each). Looked up from germline, CDR1 is SGHTA and CDR2 is FQGNSA. V was clipped by 5 bases and J by 5 bases, with 15 bases between them. The CDR3 extends over 14 amino acids. The CDR3, as DNA: TGTGCCAGCAGCCCCACGAGGGGCGCGGAGACCCAGTACTTC. Amino acids: CASSPTRGAETQYF.

This clonotype was seen at least ten times. The CDR3 reads CASSGGYRGPSTLSNQPQHF. The CDR3 bases are TGTGCCAGCAGTGGGGGGTACAGGGGGCCATCAACCTTAAGCAATCAGCCCCAGCATTTT. The chain carries TRBV28 and TRBJ1-5; 9 positions match TRBD1. This CDR3 is built from 20 residues. The germline gives CDR1 MDHEN, CDR2 SYDVKM. J was trimmed by 1 base and V by 5 bases; bases with no gene match: 18.

The J gene is TRBJ2-5, the V gene TRBV2; perhaps D is TRBD1 or TRBD2 (5 bases each). The CDR3 has 15 amino acids. Germline V gene sequence: CDR1 SNHLY, CDR2 FYNNEI. V lost 6 bases and J 1 base, leaving 15 bases between the germline ends. The CDR3, as DNA: TGTGCCAGCAGCGACGCGGATGGGACCCAAGAGACCCAGTACTTC. It codes for CASSDADGTQETQYF.

V and J are TRBV28 and TRBJ2-1; D is unclear. The germline V and J ends were trimmed by 9 bases and 6 bases, with 3 bases remaining between them. The CDR3 sequence is 9 residues long. CDR1 MDHEN and CDR2 SYDVKM come from the germline V gene. CDR3 DNA: TGTGCCAGGATCAATGAGCAGTTCTTC. Protein product: CARINEQFF. Complete variable domain (other parts from reference TRBV28 and TRBJ2-1): DVKVTQSSRYLVKRTGEKVFLECVQDMDHENMFWYRQDPGLGLRLIYFSYDVKMKEKGDIPEGYSVSREKKERFSLILESASTNQTSMYLCARINEQFFGPGTRLTVL.

This clonotype was seen ten or more times. V and J are TRBV4-2 and TRBJ1-6; 7 bases are shared with TRBD1. V lost 3 bases to trimming and J lost 10 bases; unmatched junction nucleotides: 9. CDR1 LGHNA and CDR2 YNFKEQ come from the germline V gene. CDR3 length equals 15 residues. Here the CDR3 reads CASSHKQGPESPLHF. CDR3 DNA: TGTGCCAGCAGCCACAAACAGGGGCCTGAGTCACCCCTCCACTTT.

This clonotype was observed at least ten times. The chain is built from TRBV19 and TRBJ2-3; 8 nucleotides align to TRBD1. The CDR3 contains 14 residues. CDR1 and CDR2 from the germline V gene are LNHDA and SQIVND (reference sequence). V lost 9 bases to trimming and J lost 4 bases; unmatched junction nucleotides: 9. The CDR3 DNA reads as TGTGCCAGCGTCGACAGGGGCTCGGCAGATACGCAGTATTTT. Translated: CASVDRGSADTQYF. Complete variable domain (other parts from reference TRBV19 and TRBJ2-3): DGGITQSPKYLFRKEGQNVTLSCEQNLNHDAMYWYRQDPGQGLRLIYYSQIVNDFQKGDIAEGYSVSREKKESFPLTVTSAQKNPTAFYLCASVDRGSADTQYFGPGTRLTVL.

This clonotype was recorded at least ten times. The chain is built from TRBV5-1 and TRBJ2-4; D assignment may be TRBD1 or TRBD2 (6 bases each). The CDR3 extends over 15 amino acids. Germline CDR1 and CDR2: SGHRS and YFSETQ. Trimming shortened V by 2 bases and J by 6 bases, and 15 bases separated the two germline ends. The CDR3 DNA follows: TGCGCCAGCAGCTTAGGTTGGGGGGCCGGAAACATTCAGTACTTC. Its protein is CASSLGWGAGNIQYF.

Many counts were recorded for this clonotype. The V gene is TRBV15, the J gene TRBJ2-2, with D perhaps TRBD1 or TRBD2 (5 bases each). The CDR3 runs 16 residues. CDR1 and CDR2 (germline): LNHNV, YYDKDF (reference sequence). Trimming left V 6 bases short and J 0 bases short, with 14 bases between. The CDR3 sequence is CATRTGRPSNTGELFF. The CDR3 nucleotides are TGTGCCACCAGGACGGGACGACCCTCGAACACCGGGGAGCTGTTTTTT.